One sample yielded the 29 T cell receptor beta chains listed below, sequenced in a study of glioma-infiltrating T cells after dendritic cell vaccination (dated by TCRdb to 2016 to 2018). Libraries were built with the immunoSEQ multiplex PCR assay. TCRdb re-hosts the immuneACCESS table, in-frame sequences only. Its copies lack some clones; in the studies checked, an unresolved V gene accounts for under half of them, and the cause for the rest is not known. The sample includes under 100,000 clones, with 79% observed a single time. The ten most abundant clones make up less than 7% of the sample. The specimen was blood, collected before dendritic cell vaccination. The receptors derive from a human donor with glioblastoma.

In this sample, this clone turned up once. The J gene is TRBJ1-2, the V gene TRBV20-1; no definite D call. The length of the CDR3 is 11 residues. Germline V gives CDR1 DFQATT, CDR2 SNEGSKA (reference sequence). DNA for the CDR3: TGCAGCTACCACGGGTTCAACGGCTACACCTTC. Protein product: CSYHGFNGYTF.

The CDR3 here is CASTNPRGGQETQYF. The DNA of the CDR3 is TGTGCCAGCACTAACCCCCGGGGGGGCCAAGAGACCCAGTACTTC. J is TRBJ2-5 and V is TRBV28; 8 nucleotides line up with TRBD2. V gave up 7 bases and J gave up 1 base; unmatched junction bases: 8. The length of the CDR3 is 15 residues. Germline V lookup: CDR1 MDHEN, CDR2 SYDVKM.

Concerning this clone itself: Since no conserved phenylalanine or tryptophan closes the CDR3, a read error is the likely cause. The J gene is TRBJ1-2, the V gene TRBV7-2; TRBD1 agrees at 7 bases. The CDR3 length is 14 residues. The V gene's germline CDR1 is SGHTA and CDR2 FQGNSA. Losses at the gene ends were 1 base for V and 7 bases for J; bases not matched to a gene: 6. The CDR3 loop reads CASSLEGNRGGYTL. The CDR3 DNA follows: TGTGCCAGCAGCTTAGAAGGGAACAGGGGTGGCTACACCCTC.

This rearrangement joins TRBV9 to TRBJ2-2, with TRBD1 matching over 7 bases. J gave up 5 bases and V 0 bases, and 4 bases lay outside the gene matches. CDR1 SGDLS and CDR2 YYNGEE come from the germline V gene. The CDR3 length is 15 residues. CDR3 nucleotide sequence: TGTGCCAGCAGCGTAGCGGGACAGAAAACCGGGGAGCTGTTTTTT. Protein: CASSVAGQKTGELFF.

This clone was seen more than once but under ten times. The chain uses TRBV6-5 and TRBJ2-3; 8 bases are shared with TRBD2. Germline loops: CDR1 MNHEY, CDR2 SVGAGI. The CDR3 has 15 residues. J lost 4 bases, V lost 0 bases, and 3 bases had no gene match. The CDR3 here is CASSYSVAGPDTQYF. The CDR3 nucleotides read TGTGCCAGCAGTTACTCGGTAGCGGGACCAGATACGCAGTATTTT.

The chain recombines TRBV30 with TRBJ2-7; 8 bases fit TRBD1. The CDR3 sequence is 13 residues long. The germline V gene has CDR1 GTSNPN and CDR2 SVGIG (reference sequence). V was clipped by 7 bases and J by 4 bases; unmatched bases: 9. CDR3 sequence: CASGQGETYEQYF. The CDR3 region has the DNA TGTGCCTCCGGACAGGGAGAGACGTACGAGCAGTACTTC.

The V and J genes are TRBV5-1 and TRBJ2-5; TRBD2 matches at 8 bases. The CDR3 length is 15 residues. Germline-derived CDR1 and CDR2 are SGHRS and YFSETQ. Trimming at V came to 0 bases and at J to 5 bases, leaving 6 bases not matched to a gene. The CDR3 is CASSLGAGARETQYF. CDR3 DNA: TGCGCCAGCAGCTTGGGAGCGGGAGCTCGGGAGACCCAGTACTTC.

J is TRBJ1-1 and V is TRBV30; 7 nucleotides line up with TRBD1. Trimming took 4 bases from V and 1 from J; bases not matched to a gene: 3. The CDR3 contains 13 residues. Germline V gene lookup returns CDR1 GTSNPN and CDR2 SVGIG (reference sequence). DNA of the CDR3: TGTGCCTGGACGGGACAGACGAACACTGAAGCTTTCTTT. Translating it yields CAWTGQTNTEAFF.

The chain is built from TRBV25-1 and TRBJ2-1, with TRBD1 as a possible D gene (5 bases). This CDR3 region has 15 residues. Germline-derived CDR1 and CDR2 are MGHDK and SYGVNS. V dropped 2 bases and J dropped 1 base, with 9 bases sitting between them. CDR3: CASSEPRASYNEQFF. DNA for the CDR3: TGTGCCAGCAGTGAACCCAGGGCATCCTACAATGAGCAGTTCTTC.

The rearrangement links TRBV25-1 to TRBJ2-7; a possible D gene is TRBD1 (6 bases). Trimming took 3 bases from V and 4 from J, leaving 19 bases between them. CDR1 is MGHDK and CDR2 is SYGVNS in the germline V gene. The CDR3 length is 16 residues. CDR3 amino acids: CASSDSGTPFFYEQYF. Written as DNA, the CDR3 is TGTGCCAGCAGTGATTCCGGGACACCCTTTTTTTACGAGCAGTACTTC.

The gene calls are TRBV6-5 and TRBJ1-3; D remains unclear. Deletions cut 5 bases from V and 0 bases from J, with 8 bases between. Germline V lookup: CDR1 MNHEY, CDR2 SVGAGI. This CDR3 contains 14 residues. The CDR3 DNA sequence: TGTGCCAGCAGTGAGGGCACCTCTGGAAACACCATATATTTT. Its translation is CASSEGTSGNTIYF.

This clone came up a few times. CDR3 nucleotide sequence: TGTGCCAGCAGCTCCCCGGAGGGAACATCCGGCTACACCTTC. This translates into CASSSPEGTSGYTF. The chain combines TRBV5-6 with TRBJ1-2; D gene unclear. The CDR3 consists of 14 residues. Trimming took off 3 bases at V and 8 bases at J, with 17 bases between the two ends. Germline CDR1 is SGHDT and CDR2 is YYEEEE.

CDR3 DNA sequence: TGTGCCAGCAGTTTCCGTCAGGGGGCATCTGGGGCCAACGTCCTGACTTTC. Protein sequence: CASSFRQGASGANVLTF. The V call is TRBV27, the J call TRBJ2-6; 8 positions match TRBD1. The V gene's germline CDR1 is MNHEY and CDR2 SMNVEV (reference sequence). The CDR3 covers 17 residues. V shed 3 bases and J 1 base; nucleotides not matched to a gene: 5.

The V gene is TRBV5-1, the J gene TRBJ2-1; D is possibly TRBD2 (5 bases). CDR1 and CDR2 (germline): SGHRS, YFSETQ. The CDR3 totals 15 residues. Trimming pared 0 bases from V and 9 bases from J, leaving 16 bases between. Here the CDR3 DNA reads TGCGCCAGCAGCTTGGGGGGAGTTTCGGGGATTGAGCAGTTCTTC. Translated: CASSLGGVSGIEQFF. Complete variable domain (other parts from reference TRBV5-1 and TRBJ2-1): KAGVTQTPRYLIKTRGQQVTLSCSPISGHRSVSWYQQTPGQGLQFLFEYFSETQRNKGNFPGRFSGRQFSNSRSEMNVSTLELGDSALYLCASSLGGVSGIEQFFGPGTRLTVL.

The chain recombines TRBV2 with TRBJ2-2, with 14 bases matching TRBD2. Trimming at V came to 3 bases and at J to 2 bases, leaving 2 bases not matched to a gene. Germline assignment: CDR1 SNHLY and CDR2 FYNNEI. The CDR3 contains 17 residues. The CDR3 is CASSEGLAGANTGELFF. In DNA form, the CDR3 reads TGTGCCAGCAGTGAGGGACTAGCGGGGGCAAACACCGGGGAGCTGTTTTTT.

V gene TRBV5-1 combines with J gene TRBJ2-3; D possibly corresponds to TRBD2 (7 bases). CDR1 and CDR2 (germline): SGHRS, YFSETQ. The CDR3 contains 14 residues. V lost 1 base and J 5 bases, leaving 11 bases between the germline ends. The CDR3 spells CASSLHREGDTQYF. The CDR3 DNA follows: TGCGCCAGCAGCTTGCACAGGGAGGGAGATACGCAGTATTTT.

This chain joins TRBV7-3 and TRBJ2-5, with a possible D match to TRBD2 (7 bases). The CDR3 extends over 14 amino acids. Per the germline V gene, CDR1 is SGHTA and CDR2 is FQGTGA. V lost 5 bases, J lost 5 bases, and 15 bases lay in between. CDR3 DNA sequence: TGTGCCAGCAGCCTATCGGGGGGCGAGGAGACCCAGTACTTC. It yields the protein CASSLSGGEETQYF.

The J gene is TRBJ2-3, the V gene TRBV2; 7 bases match TRBD1. The J segment lost 0 bases and the V segment lost 4 bases, leaving 4 bases of the junction unmatched. This CDR3 is built from 15 residues. Germline V gene sequence: CDR1 SNHLY, CDR2 FYNNEI. CDR3 in DNA: TGTGCCAGCAGTGGACAGGGAGTAAGCACAGATACGCAGTATTTT. Its translation is CASSGQGVSTDTQYF.

This sequence joins TRBV7-6 and TRBJ2-3, with D hard to call. The CDR3 is 13 amino acids. Germline CDR1 reads SGHVS; CDR2 reads FNYEAQ. V lost 3 bases to trimming and J lost 2 bases, with 6 bases between them. The CDR3 spells CASSFTVTDTQYF. CDR3 DNA: TGTGCCAGCAGCTTTACAGTCACAGATACGCAGTATTTT.

The DNA of the CDR3 is TGCAGCGTTGCAGGGGTGGAAACAACTAATGAAAAACTGTTTTTT. Encoded protein: CSVAGVETTNEKLFF. This chain uses TRBV29-1 with TRBJ1-4, with TRBD1 as a possible D gene (6 bases). Germline CDR1 is SQVTM and CDR2 is ANQGSEA. V lost 4 bases and J 0 bases, leaving 12 bases between the germline ends. CDR3 length: 15 amino acids.

By share of the sample, this clone is medium-sized (0.01 to 0.1%). The chain combines TRBV19 with TRBJ2-7; 7 positions agree with TRBD1. V shed 6 bases and J 3 bases; nucleotides not matched to a gene: 11. Germline V gives CDR1 LNHDA, CDR2 SQIVND (reference sequence). The CDR3 has 15 residues. CDR3 nucleotide sequence: TGTGCCAGTAGCGTACGACAGGGAACTATCTACGAGCAGTACTTC. It encodes CASSVRQGTIYEQYF.

CDR3: CASSQRLAGGPNSYEQYF. The DNA for the CDR3 is TGTGCCAGCAGCCAGAGACTAGCGGGAGGGCCAAACTCCTACGAGCAGTACTTC. The V gene is TRBV5-4, the J gene TRBJ2-7; 14 nucleotides line up with TRBD2. V lost 4 bases, J lost 0 bases, and 9 bases stayed unmatched. The CDR3 length is 18 residues. The V gene's germline CDR1 is SGHNT and CDR2 YYREEE (reference sequence).

With regard to this clone: One end of the junction varies from germline; a read error may be responsible. CDR3 residues: CASSPWDNNF. CDR3 DNA: TGCGCCAGCAGCCCATGGGACAACAATTTT. The chain links TRBV5-1 to TRBJ2-3; D may be TRBD1 (6 bases). Germline CDR1 SGHRS, CDR2 YFSETQ. The CDR3 length is 10 residues.

The count of this clone is one. V usage is TRBV4-1 and J usage is TRBJ2-7, with TRBD2 as a possible D gene (6 bases). From germline, CDR1 is MGHRA and CDR2 YSYEKL. This CDR3 has 16 residues. V lost 0 bases to trimming and J lost 1 base, with 13 bases between them. The CDR3 nucleotides are TGCGCCAGCAGCCAAGATGGGTCGCGGGGTTCCTACGAGCAGTACTTC. This sequence encodes CASSQDGSRGSYEQYF.

V gene TRBV5-1 combines with J gene TRBJ1-1; TRBD1 matches 10 bases. The germline CDR1 and CDR2 sequences are SGHRS and YFSETQ. This CDR3 region has 16 residues. The V and J ends lost 2 bases and 5 bases, in that order; junction bases with no gene match: 9. CDR3 residues: CASSFVGTGEGTEAFF. The CDR3 DNA is TGCGCCAGCAGCTTCGTCGGGACAGGGGAAGGAACTGAAGCTTTCTTT. Using reference TRBV5-1 and TRBJ1-1 for the parts outside the CDR3, the full variable domain is KAGVTQTPRYLIKTRGQQVTLSCSPISGHRSVSWYQQTPGQGLQFLFEYFSETQRNKGNFPGRFSGRQFSNSRSEMNVSTLELGDSALYLCASSFVGTGEGTEAFFGQGTRLTVV.

The V gene is TRBV30, the J gene TRBJ1-5; the D gene is possibly TRBD1 (6 bases). Germline assignment: CDR1 GTSNPN and CDR2 SVGIG (reference sequence). The CDR3 loop spans 13 amino acids. V was cut by 1 base and J by 6 bases, with 10 bases left in between. Here the CDR3 reads CAWSGGGGQPQHF. The CDR3 DNA is TGTGCCTGGAGTGGGGGAGGGGGTCAGCCCCAGCATTTT.

This chain uses TRBV7-8 with TRBJ2-7; D is undetermined. Looked up from germline, CDR1 is SGHVS and CDR2 is FQNEAQ. With 0 bases removed from V and 5 bases from J, the gap between germline ends came to 5 bases. The length of the CDR3 is 12 residues. The CDR3 coding sequence is TGTGCCAGCAGCTTAGCGGGCCACGAGCAGTACTTC. Its protein is CASSLAGHEQYF.

The genes are TRBV30 and TRBJ1-1, with D maybe TRBD1 (5 bases). CDR1 and CDR2 (germline): GTSNPN, SVGIG (reference sequence). The CDR3 contains 12 residues. V was clipped by 8 bases and J by 4 bases, with 14 bases between them. The CDR3 DNA sequence: TGTGCCCGAGCCAGGGTGGGCACTGAAGCTTTCTTT. It translates to CARARVGTEAFF.

This clone was seen more than once but under ten times. V gene TRBV7-9 combines with J gene TRBJ2-1; 12 bases match TRBD2. The CDR3 spans 16 residues. CDR1 and CDR2 from the germline V gene are SEHNR and FQNEAQ (reference sequence). The V and J ends lost 5 bases and 3 bases, in that order; junction bases with no gene match: 5. The CDR3 loop reads CASSPWTSGIYNEQFF. The CDR3 nucleotides are TGTGCCAGCAGCCCATGGACTAGCGGGATCTACAATGAGCAGTTCTTC.